The 29 T cell receptor beta chains in this list originate from one sample, sequenced in a study of regulatory T cells in long-lasting Graves disease. Assembly of TCR beta libraries relied on iRepertoire HTBI primers together with Arm-PCR of CDR3 regions. MiXCR was run by TCRdb on the multiplex PCR reads, yielding one entry per CDR3 protein. The sample yields around 250,000 distinct CDR3 sequences, 20% seen once. Time point noted: newly diagnosed GD, antithyroid drugs for less than 3 months. The TCR library was made from RNA that had been extracted from PBMCs in TRIzol. The source material was peripheral blood mononuclear cells (PBMCs), sampled at new diagnosis, from a patient treated with antithyroid drugs. These receptors originate from a female donor with Graves disease.

This clonotype was found many times. The V gene is TRBV5-1, the J gene TRBJ2-1, with D hard to call. The CDR3 runs to 13 residues. From germline, CDR1 is SGHRS and CDR2 YFSETQ. V was shortened by 1 base and J by 7 bases, with 9 bases between the two germline ends. CDR3 in amino acids: CASSLKLENEQFF. The CDR3 bases are TGCGCCAGCAGCTTGAAGCTGGAAAATGAGCAGTTCTTC. Based on the CDR3 plus reference TRBV5-1 and TRBJ2-1, the full variable domain is KAGVTQTPRYLIKTRGQQVTLSCSPISGHRSVSWYQQTPGQGLQFLFEYFSETQRNKGNFPGRFSGRQFSNSRSEMNVSTLELGDSALYLCASSLKLENEQFFGPGTRLTVL.

The chain recombines TRBV10-3 with TRBJ1-2; maybe TRBD1 (5 bases). There are 12 residues in the CDR3. Germline V lookup: CDR1 ENHRY, CDR2 SYGVKD. With 11 bases removed from V and 3 bases from J, the gap between germline ends came to 13 bases. The CDR3 loop reads CAVPRGDYGYTF. The CDR3 DNA is TGTGCCGTACCGAGGGGTGACTATGGCTACACCTTC.

This clonotype showed up just a few times. One base away lies a much larger clone, so this may be a sequencing read error. The chain recombines TRBV19 with TRBJ2-5, with 12 nucleotides matching TRBD1. The V segment lost 6 bases and the J segment 2 bases; nucleotides outside the gene matches: 7. This CDR3 is 16 amino acids long. Germline CDR1 LNHDA, CDR2 SQIVND (reference sequence). CDR3 DNA: TGTGCCAGTAGACCTCCGGGACAGGGGGCTCAAGAGACCCAGTACTTC. Translated, it gives CASRPPGQGAQETQYF.

The chain is built from TRBV7-8 and TRBJ2-3, with D unclear. There are 14 residues in the CDR3. Per the germline V gene, CDR1 is SGHVS and CDR2 is FQNEAQ. Trimming removed 0 bases from V and 3 bases from J, with 7 bases in between. The CDR3 loop reads CASSLAQLTDTQYF. The CDR3 DNA reads TGTGCCAGCAGCTTAGCCCAGTTGACAGATACGCAGTATTTT.

The sample holds many counts of this clonotype. The chain links TRBV7-2 to TRBJ2-5; D may correspond to TRBD1 or TRBD2 (5 bases each). Germline V lookup: CDR1 SGHTA, CDR2 FQGNSA. V lost 2 bases and J 1 base, leaving 11 bases between the germline ends. The length of the CDR3 is 15 residues. CDR3 amino acids: CASSLLTGPQETQYF. The CDR3, as DNA: TGTGCCAGCAGCTTATTGACGGGGCCCCAAGAGACCCAGTACTTC. The variable domain in full, completed from reference TRBV7-2 and TRBJ2-5, reads GAGVSQSPSNKVTEKGKDVELRCDPISGHTALYWYRQSLGQGLEFLIYFQGNSAPDKSGLPSDRFSAERTGGSVSTLTIQRTQQEDSAVYLCASSLLTGPQETQYFGPGTRLLVL.

The table lists this clonotype with a count of one. This chain connects TRBV7-6 to TRBJ2-3, with D possibly TRBD1 on 5 matching bases. Trimming removed 1 base from V and 2 bases from J, with 10 bases in between. The CDR3 sequence is 15 residues long. Germline CDR1 is SGHVS and CDR2 is FNYEAQ. CDR3: CASSLVDRSTDTQYF. The CDR3 DNA sequence: TGTGCCAGCAGCTTAGTAGACAGATCCACAGATACGCAGTATTTT.

This clonotype has a count of ten or more. The chain links TRBV19 to TRBJ1-5; 9 nucleotides match TRBD1. The CDR3 extends over 18 amino acids. With 5 bases clipped from V and 5 bases from J, the junction kept 16 bases outside the gene matches. From germline, CDR1 is LNHDA and CDR2 SQIVND (reference sequence). The CDR3 loop reads CASSPGTGRFRVDQPQHF. The CDR3 DNA follows: TGTGCCAGTAGTCCTGGGACAGGGAGGTTTCGGGTCGATCAGCCCCAGCATTTT.

This clonotype was seen only once. This may come from a read error, since a much larger clone is one base off. V gene TRBV3-1 combines with J gene TRBJ1-4; TRBD1 might be the D (5 bases). The CDR3 contains 15 residues. CDR1 and CDR2 from the germline V gene are LGHDT and YNNKEL (reference sequence). CDR3 coding DNA: TGTGCCAGCAGCGGGGGTATCCAGGGAACCGAAAAACTGTCTTTT. Its protein is CASSGGIQGTEKLSF.

In its sample, this clonotype was seen a few times. This chain links TRBV18 with TRBJ2-7; 7 positions agree with TRBD1. The CDR3 spans 14 residues. Looked up from germline, CDR1 is KGHSH and CDR2 is LQKENI. The ends lost 2 bases at V and 5 bases at J; junction bases unmatched: 6. The CDR3 DNA follows: TGTGCCAGCTCACCATCCAGGGACAGTCACGAGCAGTACTTC. This encodes CASSPSRDSHEQYF.

This clonotype was seen ten or more times. The rearrangement joins TRBV7-2 to TRBJ2-5; D is possibly TRBD1 (6 bases). The CDR3 has 14 amino acids. Looked up from germline, CDR1 is SGHTA and CDR2 is FQGNSA. Trimming cost V 5 bases and J 4 bases, with 14 bases left between them. The CDR3 loop reads CASSARGLGETQYF. CDR3 coding DNA: TGTGCCAGCAGCGCCAGGGGTCTGGGAGAGACCCAGTACTTC.

This chain uses TRBV20-1 with TRBJ1-6; a weak D match, TRBD1 (5 bases). This CDR3 region has 16 residues. Germline V gene lookup returns CDR1 DFQATT and CDR2 SNEGSKA (reference sequence). V shed 6 bases and J shed 0 bases, with 15 bases lying between them. CDR3 nucleotides: TGCAGTGCATCAGGACACAAACGCTCCTATAATTCACCCCTCCACTTT. Protein product: CSASGHKRSYNSPLHF.

This clonotype was counted at least ten times. The chain recombines TRBV3-1 with TRBJ1-1; D may be TRBD1 (5 bases). Germline values: CDR1 LGHDT, CDR2 YNNKEL (reference sequence). The CDR3 is 14 amino acids. Deletions cut 2 bases from V and 1 base from J, with 8 bases between. Here the CDR3 DNA reads TGTGCCAGCAGCCAATATGGGGGGAACACTGAAGCTTTCTTT. Translated: CASSQYGGNTEAFF.

The chain couples TRBV12-3 or TRBV12-4 to TRBJ2-1; 9 bases are shared with TRBD2. The CDR3 consists of 18 residues. V dropped 1 base and J dropped 0; count of bases not matched to a gene: 7. The chain's CDR3 is CASSLDWAGGSSYNEQFF. The CDR3 nucleotides read TGTGCCAGCAGTTTAGATTGGGCGGGAGGGAGCTCCTACAATGAGCAGTTCTTC.

The sample holds many counts of this clonotype. The chain couples TRBV7-3 to TRBJ2-1, with D perhaps TRBD2 (6 bases). Trimming stripped 5 bases from V and 8 bases from J, with 13 bases between. The CDR3 spans 13 residues. In germline, CDR1 is SGHTA, CDR2 FQGTGA. CDR3 nucleotide sequence: TGTGCCAGCAGCCCCACCGGGGGACATGAGCAGTTCTTC. Protein: CASSPTGGHEQFF.

The chain has TRBV7-8 and TRBJ2-3; 14 bases are a match to TRBD2. Unmatched junction bases numbered 10, after V lost 4 bases and J lost 7 bases. This CDR3 has 17 amino acids. Germline CDR1 and CDR2: SGHVS and FQNEAQ. CDR3 protein: CASSSMGLAGVGNTQYF. CDR3 nucleotide sequence: TGTGCCAGCAGCTCAATGGGACTAGCGGGAGTAGGAAATACGCAGTATTTT.

The J gene is TRBJ2-1, the V gene TRBV7-2; 8 nucleotides match TRBD1. From germline, CDR1 is SGHTA and CDR2 FQGNSA. The CDR3 runs to 13 residues. J gave up 6 bases and V 5 bases, and 3 bases lay outside the gene matches. This CDR3 is CASSRGQANEQFF. For the CDR3, the DNA is TGTGCCAGCAGCAGGGGACAGGCCAATGAGCAGTTCTTC.

This clonotype was observed at least ten times. The rearrangement uses TRBV7-9 and TRBJ1-1; 8 bases map to TRBD1. CDR3 length: 16 amino acids. Looked up from germline, CDR1 is SEHNR and CDR2 is FQNEAQ (reference sequence). The ends lost 4 bases at V and 6 bases at J; junction bases unmatched: 13. This chain's CDR3 is CASSSDREGLGAEAFF. The CDR3 bases are TGTGCCAGCAGCTCGGACAGGGAGGGTTTGGGGGCTGAAGCTTTCTTT.

This clonotype was counted ten times or more. The chain has TRBV7-3 and TRBJ2-2; possibly TRBD1 for D (6 bases). Germline values: CDR1 SGHTA, CDR2 FQGTGA. The germline V and J ends were trimmed by 5 bases and 2 bases, with 15 bases remaining between them. This CDR3 has 16 residues. The CDR3 DNA sequence: TGTGCCAGCAGCGCGGCGGACAGATACAACACCGGGGAGCTGTTTTTT. Translating it yields CASSAADRYNTGELFF.

This chain connects TRBV4-3 to TRBJ2-7; maybe TRBD2 (5 bases). Germline V gene data show CDR1 as LGHNA and CDR2 as YSLEER. Deletions cut 1 base from V and 3 bases from J, with 10 bases between. This CDR3 is 14 amino acids long. The CDR3 DNA sequence: TGCGCCAGCAGCCAAGGGGATGGAGGCTACGAGCAGTACTTC. This encodes CASSQGDGGYEQYF.

As regards this clonotype: This sequence may be a read error, since a much larger clone differs from it by one base. This chain uses TRBV19 with TRBJ1-5, with 10 bases matching TRBD1. CDR3 size: 15 residues. Trimming took 6 bases from V and 2 from J; bases not matched to a gene: 4. The germline V gene encodes CDR1 LNHDA and CDR2 SQIVND (reference sequence). The CDR3 nucleotides are TGTGCCAGTAGCGGGACAGGGGCTCGCAATCAGCCCCAGCATTTT. It codes for CASSGTGARNQPQHF.

The chain employs TRBV7-3 and TRBJ1-1, with 9 bases lining up with TRBD1. The CDR3 has 14 amino acids. Germline V gene lookup returns CDR1 SGHTA and CDR2 FQGTGA. V gave up 5 bases and J gave up 7 bases; unmatched junction bases: 8. The CDR3 bases are TGTGCCAGCAGCCCGGGGACAGGGTCGGTTGAAGCTTTCTTT. Protein: CASSPGTGSVEAFF.

The table lists this clonotype with many counts. The chain is built from TRBV29-1 and TRBJ2-2; perhaps TRBD2 as D (7 bases). V lost 5 bases to trimming and J lost 3 bases, with 13 bases between them. The CDR3 length is 14 residues. Germline CDR1 SQVTM, CDR2 ANQGSEA. The CDR3 protein is CSVRGGVDTGELFF. CDR3 nucleotide sequence: TGCAGCGTTAGGGGGGGCGTAGACACCGGGGAGCTGTTTTTT.

With regard to this clonotype: A much bigger clone sits one base away, suggesting this may be a read error. The genes are TRBV19 and TRBJ1-1; 8 bases match TRBD1. This CDR3 has 14 amino acids. Germline-derived CDR1 and CDR2 are LNHDA and SQIVND (reference sequence). CDR3 DNA sequence: TGTGCCAGTAGCCGGGACAGGACGAACACTGAAGCTCTCTTT. Its protein product is CASSRDRTNTEALF.

The sample holds many counts of this clonotype. The chain uses TRBV6-2 or TRBV6-3 and TRBJ2-7; D gene ambiguous. This CDR3 region has 12 residues. Germline V lookup: CDR1 MNHEY, CDR2 SVGEGT. The ends were cut back, 2 bases at V and 6 bases at J, with 8 bases in the middle. CDR3 coding DNA: TGTGCCAGCAGTTACGGGCGAGGCGAGCAGTACTTC. Encoded protein: CASSYGRGEQYF.

There are many counts of this clonotype. The chain couples TRBV5-1 to TRBJ2-7, with TRBD2 as a possible D gene (5 bases). CDR3 length: 14 residues. Between the trimmed V and J ends, which lost 4 bases and 5 bases, there was a span of 16 bases. Germline CDR1 reads SGHRS; CDR2 reads YFSETQ. CDR3 nucleotides: TGCGCCAGCAGCCTCGGCCCCTTCGGGAACGAGCAGTACTTC. Translated, it gives CASSLGPFGNEQYF.

There are many counts of this clonotype. The rearrangement links TRBV10-3 to TRBJ2-3, with D possibly being TRBD1 (7 bases). V lost 9 bases to trimming and J lost 1 base, with 17 bases between them. The CDR3 sequence is 15 residues long. Germline V gene data show CDR1 as ENHRY and CDR2 as SYGVKD. The CDR3: CAMGGGTAGTDTQYF. The CDR3 DNA follows: TGTGCCATGGGGGGCGGGACAGCGGGCACAGATACGCAGTATTTT.

This clonotype was recorded many times. The germline gene is not matched at one end of the junction; a read error may be the cause. This chain's CDR3 is CASSLGTEETQYF. The CDR3 DNA sequence: TGTGCCAGCAGCTTGGGGACAGAGGAGACCCAGTACTTC. The V call is TRBV5-1, the J call TRBJ2-5; TRBD1 aligns across 7 bases. CDR1 is SGHRS and CDR2 is YFSETQ in the germline V gene. The CDR3 length is 13 residues. Using reference TRBV5-1 and TRBJ2-5 for the parts outside the CDR3, the full variable domain is KAGVTQTPRYLIKTRGQQVTLSCSPISGHRSVSWYQQTPGQGLQFLFEYFSETQRNKGNFPGRFSGRQFSNSRSEMNVSTLELGDSALYLCASSLGTEETQYFGPGTRLLVL.

The V call is TRBV4-1, the J call TRBJ1-5; tentative D call: TRBD1 (6 bases). V lost 2 bases to trimming and J lost 1 base, with 12 bases between them. Germline V gene sequence: CDR1 MGHRA, CDR2 YSYEKL. The CDR3 totals 16 residues. CDR3 sequence: CASSQFGQLSNQPQHF. CDR3 bases: TGCGCCAGCAGCCAATTCGGACAGCTAAGCAATCAGCCCCAGCATTTT.

This clonotype was picked up many times. The V gene is TRBV27, the J gene TRBJ1-4; TRBD1 might be the D (5 bases). Germline CDR1 is MNHEY and CDR2 is SMNVEV (reference sequence). V lost 4 bases, J lost 7 bases, and 19 bases lay in between. The CDR3 has 16 amino acids. DNA for the CDR3: TGTGCCAGCAGTTCCCTCGGGGAGGCTGGGGGTGAAAAACTGTTTTTT. Amino acid sequence: CASSSLGEAGGEKLFF.